This TCR beta chain appears in the sequencing data of a study of T-cell reconstitution after alpha-beta-depleted transplantation in children. Concerning this clonotype itself: Its target is not known.

Study outcomes and limitations: Surviving recipient T cells and thymic progenitors underlay high day-60 TCRbeta diversity in some patients. The study reportedly traced alpha-beta T cells about two months after transplant to several hundred expanded graft clones. T-cell counts and diversity at one year following transplant were attributed mainly to newly produced T cells.

This CDR3 has 18 residues. Germline values: CDR1 MGHDK, CDR2 SYGVNS. J gave up 3 bases and V 1 base, and 9 bases lay outside the gene matches. The TCRbeta library incorporated unique molecular identifiers. Each CDR3 protein gets one entry after TCRdb re-called the PCR reads with MiXCR. The sample consists of a few hundred thousand distinct CDR3 sequences, around 9.9% of them appearing once. The chain employs TRBV25-1 and TRBJ2-2; 9 nucleotides align to TRBD2. Sequencing was performed on PBMCs, taken before TCRalphabeta/CD19-depleted stem cell transplant. The TCR sequence derives from a child under three years old with acute myeloid leukemia, due to receive a stem cell transplant. The CDR3 spells CASSEWPLAGSDTGELFF. The CDR3 coding sequence is TGTGCCAGCAGTGAATGGCCGCTAGCGGGAAGTGACACCGGGGAGCTGTTTTTT. The entire variable domain, with the rest obtained from reference TRBV25-1 and TRBJ2-2, is as follows: EADIYQTPRYLVIGTGKKITLECSQTMGHDKMYWYQQDPGMELHLIHYSYGVNSTEKGDLSSESTVSRIRTEHFPLTLESARPSHTSQYLCASSEWPLAGSDTGELFFGEGSRLTVL.